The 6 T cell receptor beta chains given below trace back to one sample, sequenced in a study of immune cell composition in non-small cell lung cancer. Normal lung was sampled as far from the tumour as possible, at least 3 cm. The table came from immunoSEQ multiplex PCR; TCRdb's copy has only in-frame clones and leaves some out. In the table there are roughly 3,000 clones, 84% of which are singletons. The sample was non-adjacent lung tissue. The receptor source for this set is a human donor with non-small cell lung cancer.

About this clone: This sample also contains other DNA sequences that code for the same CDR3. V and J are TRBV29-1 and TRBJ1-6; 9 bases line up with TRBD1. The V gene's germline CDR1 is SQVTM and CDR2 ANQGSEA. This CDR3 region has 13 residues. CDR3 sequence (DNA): TGCAGTGCTAGGACAGGGGAAGATTCACCCCTCCACTTT. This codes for CSARTGEDSPLHF.

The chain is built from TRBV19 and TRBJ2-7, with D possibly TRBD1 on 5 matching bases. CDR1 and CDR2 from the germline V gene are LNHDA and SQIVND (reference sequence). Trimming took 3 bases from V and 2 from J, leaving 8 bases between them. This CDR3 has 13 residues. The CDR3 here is CASSMTVTYEQYF. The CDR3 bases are TGTGCCAGTAGTATGACAGTTACCTACGAGCAGTACTTC.

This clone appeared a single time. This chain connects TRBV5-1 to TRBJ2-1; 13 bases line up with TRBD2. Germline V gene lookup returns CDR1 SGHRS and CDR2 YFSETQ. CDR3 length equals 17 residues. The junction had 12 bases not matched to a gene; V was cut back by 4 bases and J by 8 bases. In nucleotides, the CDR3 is TGCGCCAGCAGCACAGGGACTAGCGGGGCCCCGGGGGATGAGCAGTTCTTC. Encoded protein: CASSTGTSGAPGDEQFF.

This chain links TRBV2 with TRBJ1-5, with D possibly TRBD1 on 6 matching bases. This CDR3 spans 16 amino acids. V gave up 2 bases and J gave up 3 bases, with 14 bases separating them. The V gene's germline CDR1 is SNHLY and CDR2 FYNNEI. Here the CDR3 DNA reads TGTGCCAGCAGTGAAATAACAGGGAGTCCCAATCAGCCCCAGCATTTT. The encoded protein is CASSEITGSPNQPQHF.

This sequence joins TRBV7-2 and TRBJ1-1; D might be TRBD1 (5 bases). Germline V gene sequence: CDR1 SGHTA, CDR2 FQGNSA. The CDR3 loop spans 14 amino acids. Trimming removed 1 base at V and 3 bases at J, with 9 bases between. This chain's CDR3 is CASSLGGTHTEAFF. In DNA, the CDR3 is TGTGCCAGCAGCTTAGGAGGGACTCACACTGAAGCTTTCTTT.

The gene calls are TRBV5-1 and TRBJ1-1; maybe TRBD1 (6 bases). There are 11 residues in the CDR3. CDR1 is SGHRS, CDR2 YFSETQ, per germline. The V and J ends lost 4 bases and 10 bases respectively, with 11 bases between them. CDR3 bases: TGCGCCAGCAGCCTAACAGGGCCAGCTTTCTTT. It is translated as CASSLTGPAFF.